This T cell receptor (beta chain) emerged from a study of cytomegalovirus exposure and HLA in healthy donors. Donors were drawn from the approximately 120-subject validation cohort, separate from the roughly 700-subject first cohort. Libraries were prepared by immunoSEQ multiplex PCR; TCRdb keeps only in-frame clonotypes and omits some of them. This repertoire shows 150,000 or so clones, approximately 92% found once; its top ten account for about 10%. Sequenced: PBMCs. The clonotype was recovered from a woman aged 18-29 years in good health and CMV-seropositive.

The CDR3 nucleotides read TGTGCCAGCAGCCATCCTCAGGGGGCTTATTCACCCCTCCACTTT. It encodes CASSHPQGAYSPLHF. The genes are TRBV9 and TRBJ1-6; 8 bases match TRBD1. This CDR3 has 15 amino acids. Looked up from germline, CDR1 is SGDLS and CDR2 is YYNGEE. With 4 bases clipped from V and 8 bases from J, the junction kept 8 bases outside the gene matches. Supplemented by reference TRBV9 and TRBJ1-6, the full variable domain reads DSGVTQTPKHLITATGQRVTLRCSPRSGDLSVYWYQQSLDQGLQFLIQYYNGEERAKGNILERFSAQQFPDLHSELNLSSLELGDSALYFCASSHPQGAYSPLHFGNGTRLTVT.